This T cell receptor (beta chain) was captured in a study of shared clonotypes between healthy human individuals. Broader study findings: Among non-shared clonotypes, generation probabilities were lower than among those shared by all four donors. The study generally estimated greater richness for naive than memory subsets.

This CDR3 is 12 amino acids long. Per germline, CDR1 SNHLY and CDR2 FYNNEI. V was trimmed by 3 bases and J by 3 bases, leaving 5 bases between them. Researchers divided each subset's genomic DNA evenly across several immunoSEQ plates. The assay was immunoSEQ multiplex PCR, and TCRdb's table has in-frame clones only and misses some. The data hold roughly 520,000 clones, with roughly 95% observed a single time. On this clone itself: Its specificity is unknown.

J is TRBJ1-2 and V is TRBV2, with a possible D match to TRBD1 (5 bases). The source material was naive CD4+ T cells sorted from blood. Subset here: CD45RA+ positively selected. This clonotype was obtained from a woman in her 30s in good health. The CDR3 DNA sequence: TGTGCCAGCAGTGACAGGGACTATGGCTACACCTTC. Protein sequence: CASSDRDYGYTF.